This TCR beta chain was profiled in a study of blood T cell repertoires in COVID-19. Source study methods: Nucleated cell counts were estimated from reference gene primer amplification. Data came from immunoSEQ multiplex PCR; TCRdb stores just in-frame clones and leaves some out. The D gene and trimming were derived from the DNA, and the V and J assignments and clone size from that table. The repertoire holds some 150,000 clones, with 78% as singletons. Membership in each cohort depended on participant-reported clinical history. What was sequenced was PBMCs or T cells enriched from blood (not recorded which). This receptor was identified in a woman in her forties or fifties who had recovered from COVID-19.

Here the CDR3 reads CASSEGGRRAKNIQYF. The CDR3, as DNA: TGTGCCAGCAGTGAAGGTGGCAGGCGAGCCAAAAACATTCAGTACTTC. V gene TRBV6-1 combines with J gene TRBJ2-4; no clear D gene. Germline CDR1 is MNHNS and CDR2 is SASEGT. V was cut by 1 base and J by 0 bases, with 10 bases left in between. The CDR3 covers 16 residues.